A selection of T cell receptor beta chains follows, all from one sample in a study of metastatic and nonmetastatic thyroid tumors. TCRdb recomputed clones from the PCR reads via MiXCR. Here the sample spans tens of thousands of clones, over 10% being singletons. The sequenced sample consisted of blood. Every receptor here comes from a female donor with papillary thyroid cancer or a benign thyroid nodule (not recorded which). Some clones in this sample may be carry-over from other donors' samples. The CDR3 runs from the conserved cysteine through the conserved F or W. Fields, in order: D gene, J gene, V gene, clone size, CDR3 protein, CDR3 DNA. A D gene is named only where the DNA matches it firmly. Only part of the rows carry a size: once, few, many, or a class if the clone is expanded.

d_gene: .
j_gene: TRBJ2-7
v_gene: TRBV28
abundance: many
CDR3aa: CASSSRGYEQYF
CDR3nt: TGTGCCAGCAGTTCCAGGGGTTACGAGCAGTACTTC

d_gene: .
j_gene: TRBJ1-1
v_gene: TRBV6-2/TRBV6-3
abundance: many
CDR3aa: CASSPRGGTEAFF
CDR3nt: TGTGCCAGCAGTCCCCGAGGGGGCACTGAAGCTTTCTTT

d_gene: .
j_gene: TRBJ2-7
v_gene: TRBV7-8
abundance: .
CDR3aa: CASSLGQGIYEQYF
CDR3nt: TGTGCCAGCAGCTTAGGGCAGGGGATCTACGAGCAGTACTTC

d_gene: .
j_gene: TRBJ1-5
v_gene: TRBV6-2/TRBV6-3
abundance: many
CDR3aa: CASSYDRPSDQPQHF
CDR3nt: TGTGCCAGCAGTTACGACAGGCCGAGCGATCAGCCCCAGCATTTT

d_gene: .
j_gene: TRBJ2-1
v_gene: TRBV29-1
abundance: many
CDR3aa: CSVEGKGWEQFF
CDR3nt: TGCAGCGTTGAAGGAAAGGGGTGGGAGCAGTTCTTC

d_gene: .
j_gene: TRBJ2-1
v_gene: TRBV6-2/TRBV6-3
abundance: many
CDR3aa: CASSLTLGEANEQFF
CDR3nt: TGTGCCAGCAGTCTGACCTTGGGGGAGGCCAATGAGCAGTTCTTC

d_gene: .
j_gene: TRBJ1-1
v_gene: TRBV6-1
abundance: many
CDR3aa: CASIAGTEAFF
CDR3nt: TGTGCCAGCATCGCCGGCACTGAAGCTTTCTTT

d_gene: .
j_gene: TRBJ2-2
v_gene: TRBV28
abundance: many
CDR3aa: CASSLVAGDWLDTGELFF
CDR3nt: TGTGCCAGCAGTTTGGTGGCAGGGGATTGGTTGGACACCGGGGAGCTGTTTTTT

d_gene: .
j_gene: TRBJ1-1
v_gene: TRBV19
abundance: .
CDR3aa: CASNIRVGRLNTEAFF
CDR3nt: TGTGCCAGTAATATCAGGGTCGGCAGATTAAACACTGAAGCTTTCTTT

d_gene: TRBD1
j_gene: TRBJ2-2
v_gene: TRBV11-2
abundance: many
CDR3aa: CASSSAPTGRPGELFF
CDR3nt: TGTGCCAGCAGCTCGGCTCCGACAGGGCGCCCCGGGGAGCTGTTTTTT

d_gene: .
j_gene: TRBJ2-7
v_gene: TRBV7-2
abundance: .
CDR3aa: CASSFTPSYEQYF
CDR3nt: TGTGCCAGCAGCTTTACGCCGTCCTACGAGCAGTACTTC

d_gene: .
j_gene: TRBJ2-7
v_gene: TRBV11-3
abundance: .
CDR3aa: CASREGYEQYF
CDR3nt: TGTGCCAGCAGAGAGGGATACGAGCAGTACTTC

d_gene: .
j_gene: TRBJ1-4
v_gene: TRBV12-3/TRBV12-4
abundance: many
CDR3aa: CASSMMAGGNEKLFF
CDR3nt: TGTGCCAGCAGTATGATGGCGGGGGGGAATGAAAAACTGTTTTTT

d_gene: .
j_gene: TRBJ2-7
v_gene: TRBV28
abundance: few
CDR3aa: CASSLGGEYEQYF
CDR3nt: TGTGCCAGCAGTTTAGGGGGCGAATACGAGCAGTACTTC

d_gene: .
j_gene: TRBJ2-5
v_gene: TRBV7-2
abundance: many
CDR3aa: CASSLGSGLEAETQYF
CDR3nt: TGTGCCAGCAGCTTGGGGTCGGGATTAGAAGCGGAGACCCAGTACTTC

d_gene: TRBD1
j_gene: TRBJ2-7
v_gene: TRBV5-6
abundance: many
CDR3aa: CASSSLGRGSYEQYF
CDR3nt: TGTGCCAGCAGCTCTTTGGGCAGGGGGTCCTACGAGCAGTACTTC

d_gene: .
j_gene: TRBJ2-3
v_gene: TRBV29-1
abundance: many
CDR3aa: CSGLDPGRADTQYF
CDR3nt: TGCAGCGGTTTGGACCCCGGTCGGGCAGATACGCAGTATTTT

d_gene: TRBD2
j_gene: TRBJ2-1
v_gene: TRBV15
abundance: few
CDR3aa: CATSIYHGLAGVEQFF
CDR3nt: TGTGCCACCAGCATATATCATGGACTAGCGGGAGTTGAGCAGTTCTTC

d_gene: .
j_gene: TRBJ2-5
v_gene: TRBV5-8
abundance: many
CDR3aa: CASSLGGAWGQETQYF
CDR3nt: TGTGCCAGCAGCTTGGGGGGGGCGTGGGGTCAAGAGACCCAGTACTTC

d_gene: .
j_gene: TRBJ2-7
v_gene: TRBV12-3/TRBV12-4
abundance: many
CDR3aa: CASSLPSYEQYF
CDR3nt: TGTGCCAGCAGTTTACCGTCCTACGAGCAGTACTTC

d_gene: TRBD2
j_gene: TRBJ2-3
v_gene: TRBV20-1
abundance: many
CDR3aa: CSASALAGGADTQYF
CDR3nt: TGCAGTGCTAGTGCGCTAGCGGGTGGGGCGGATACGCAGTATTTT

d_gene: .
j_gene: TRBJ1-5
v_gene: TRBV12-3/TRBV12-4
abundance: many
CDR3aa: CASSTWAGNQPQHF
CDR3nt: TGTGCCAGCAGTACCTGGGCTGGCAATCAGCCCCAGCATTTT

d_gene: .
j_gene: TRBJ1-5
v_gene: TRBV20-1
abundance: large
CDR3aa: CSARDPRRGDQPQHF
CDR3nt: TGCAGTGCTAGAGATCCCAGGAGGGGGGATCAGCCCCAGCATTTT

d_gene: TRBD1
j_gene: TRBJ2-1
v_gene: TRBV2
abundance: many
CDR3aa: CASSEWGLSGETGGTYNEQFF
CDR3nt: TGTGCCAGCAGTGAATGGGGTTTGTCGGGTGAGACAGGGGGCACCTACAATGAGCAGTTCTTC

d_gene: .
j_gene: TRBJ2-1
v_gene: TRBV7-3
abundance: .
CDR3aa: CASSLCVGGSDEQFF
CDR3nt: TGTGCCAGCAGCTTATGTGTAGGGGGGTCCGATGAGCAGTTCTTC

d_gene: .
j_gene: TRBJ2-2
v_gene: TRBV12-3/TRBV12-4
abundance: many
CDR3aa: CASSGQTNTGELFF
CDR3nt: TGTGCCAGCAGCGGACAGACGAACACCGGGGAGCTGTTTTTT

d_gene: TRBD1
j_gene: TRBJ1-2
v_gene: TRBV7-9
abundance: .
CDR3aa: CASSDYRTGLGYTF
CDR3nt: TGTGCCAGCAGCGACTATCGGACAGGGCTCGGCTACACCTTC

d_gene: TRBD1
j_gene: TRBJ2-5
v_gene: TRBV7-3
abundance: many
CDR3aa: CASSSTGGTSETQYF
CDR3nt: TGTGCCAGCAGCTCGACAGGGGGGACCTCAGAGACCCAGTACTTC

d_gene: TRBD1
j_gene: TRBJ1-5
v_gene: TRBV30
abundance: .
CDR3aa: CAWRGQASNQPQHF
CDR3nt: TGTGCCTGGAGAGGACAGGCCAGCAATCAGCCCCAGCATTTT

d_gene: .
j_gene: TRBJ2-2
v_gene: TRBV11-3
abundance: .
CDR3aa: CASSLRYTGELFF
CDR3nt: TGTGCCAGCAGCTTGCGGTACACCGGGGAGCTGTTTTTT

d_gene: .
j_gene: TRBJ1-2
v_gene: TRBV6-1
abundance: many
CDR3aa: CASRGTADYGYTF
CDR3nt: TGTGCCAGCAGGGGGACGGCTGACTATGGCTACACCTTC

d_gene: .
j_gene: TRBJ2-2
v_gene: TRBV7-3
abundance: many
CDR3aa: CASSPLAGPRLGELFF
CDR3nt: TGTGCCAGCAGCCCCCTAGCAGGGCCTCGGTTGGGGGAGCTGTTTTTT

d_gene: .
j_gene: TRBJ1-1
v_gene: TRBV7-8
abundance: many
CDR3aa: CASSGPPDAEAFF
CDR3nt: TGTGCCAGCAGCGGACCTCCGGACGCTGAAGCTTTCTTT

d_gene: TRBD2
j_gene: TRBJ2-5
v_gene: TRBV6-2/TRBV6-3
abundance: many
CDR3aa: CASSAAGDRETQYF
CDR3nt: TGTGCCAGCAGTGCGGCGGGGGACCGAGAGACCCAGTACTTC

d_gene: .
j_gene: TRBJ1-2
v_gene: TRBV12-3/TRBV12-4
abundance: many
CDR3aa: CASAETVNYGYTF
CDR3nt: TGTGCCAGCGCGGAGACAGTGAACTATGGCTACACCTTC

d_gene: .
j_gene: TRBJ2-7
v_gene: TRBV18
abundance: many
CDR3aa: CASSSSGTTLREEQYF
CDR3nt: TGTGCCAGCTCATCCTCCGGGACGACTCTCAGGGAAGAGCAGTACTTC

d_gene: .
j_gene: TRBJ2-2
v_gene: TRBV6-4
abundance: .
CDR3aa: CASSDFGTANTGELFF
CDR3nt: TGTGCCAGCAGTGACTTTGGTACAGCGAACACCGGGGAGCTGTTTTTT

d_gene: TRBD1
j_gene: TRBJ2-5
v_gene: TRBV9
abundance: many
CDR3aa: CASSVATGQGGTQETQYF
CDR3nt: TGTGCCAGCAGCGTAGCGACGGGACAGGGGGGTACCCAGGAGACCCAGTACTTC

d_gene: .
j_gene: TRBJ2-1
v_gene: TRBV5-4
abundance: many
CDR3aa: CASSITYNEQFF
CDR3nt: TGTGCCAGCAGTATAACCTACAATGAGCAGTTCTTC

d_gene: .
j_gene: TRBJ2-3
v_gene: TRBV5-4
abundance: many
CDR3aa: CASSLAGELSRGTQYF
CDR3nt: TGTGCCAGCAGCTTGGCAGGCGAACTTAGTAGGGGTACGCAGTATTTT

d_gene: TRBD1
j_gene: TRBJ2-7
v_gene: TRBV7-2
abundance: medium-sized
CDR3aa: CASSATRDRAYEQYF
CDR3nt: TGTGCCAGCAGCGCAACCCGGGACAGGGCCTACGAGCAGTACTTC

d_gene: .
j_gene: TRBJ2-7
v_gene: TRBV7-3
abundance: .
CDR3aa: CASSSVTVYEQYF
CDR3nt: TGTGCCAGCAGCTCGGTGACAGTATACGAGCAGTACTTC

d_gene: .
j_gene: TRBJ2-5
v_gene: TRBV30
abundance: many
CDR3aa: CAWSVLETQYF
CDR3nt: TGTGCCTGGAGTGTTTTGGAGACCCAGTACTTC

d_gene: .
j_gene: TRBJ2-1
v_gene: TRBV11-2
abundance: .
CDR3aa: CASSARGRRGQNEQFF
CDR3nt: TGTGCCAGCAGCGCCAGGGGTAGGAGAGGGCAAAATGAGCAGTTCTTC

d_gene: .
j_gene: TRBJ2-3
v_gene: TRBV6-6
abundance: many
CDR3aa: CASPSRRNGPGGTDTQYF
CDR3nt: TGTGCCAGCCCCTCCCGAAGAAACGGACCGGGAGGCACAGATACGCAGTATTTT

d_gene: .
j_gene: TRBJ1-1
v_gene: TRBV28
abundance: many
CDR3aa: CASSTPGATEAFF
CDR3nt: TGTGCCAGCAGTACCCCGGGGGCCACTGAAGCTTTCTTT

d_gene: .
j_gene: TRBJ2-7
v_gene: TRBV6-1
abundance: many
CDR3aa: CASSDAGQSYEQYF
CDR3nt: TGTGCCAGCAGTGATGCGGGACAGTCCTACGAGCAGTACTTC

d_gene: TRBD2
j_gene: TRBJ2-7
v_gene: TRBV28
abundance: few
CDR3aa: CASSSPSGGRQYEQYF
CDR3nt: TGTGCCAGCAGTTCCCCTAGCGGGGGCCGTCAGTATGAGCAGTACTTC

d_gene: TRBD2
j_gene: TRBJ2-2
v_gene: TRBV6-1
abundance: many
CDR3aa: CASSDLAGGPIAGELFF
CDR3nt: TGTGCCAGCAGTGACCTAGCGGGAGGGCCTATAGCCGGGGAGCTGTTTTTT

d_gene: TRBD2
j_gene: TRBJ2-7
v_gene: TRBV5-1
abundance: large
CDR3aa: CASSEGLAGVEQYF
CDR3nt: TGCGCCAGCAGCGAAGGACTAGCGGGAGTAGAGCAGTACTTC

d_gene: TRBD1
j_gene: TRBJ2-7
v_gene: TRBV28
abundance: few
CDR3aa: CASSADAGGGEQYF
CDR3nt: TGTGCCAGCAGCGCCGATGCAGGGGGCGGCGAGCAGTACTTC

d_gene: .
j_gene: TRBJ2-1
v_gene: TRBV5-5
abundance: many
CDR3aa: CASSLGDPSEEQFF
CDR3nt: TGTGCCAGCAGCTTAGGGGACCCCTCAGAAGAGCAGTTCTTC

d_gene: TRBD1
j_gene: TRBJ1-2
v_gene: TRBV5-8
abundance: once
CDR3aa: CVSGMGQGNTYGYTF
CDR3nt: TGTGTCAGCGGCATGGGACAGGGGAATACCTATGGCTACACCTTC

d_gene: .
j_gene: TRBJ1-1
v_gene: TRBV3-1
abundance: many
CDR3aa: CASSQEGGASEAFF
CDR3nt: TGTGCCAGCAGCCAAGAGGGGGGGGCTTCTGAAGCTTTCTTT

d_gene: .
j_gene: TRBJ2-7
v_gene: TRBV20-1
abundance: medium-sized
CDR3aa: CSASPRDTSYEQYF
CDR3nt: TGCAGTGCGAGTCCCCGGGACACCAGCTACGAGCAGTACTTC

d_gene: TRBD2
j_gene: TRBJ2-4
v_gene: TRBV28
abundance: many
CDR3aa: CASAGLAGQNIQYF
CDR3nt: TGTGCCAGTGCGGGACTAGCGGGGCAAAACATTCAGTACTTC

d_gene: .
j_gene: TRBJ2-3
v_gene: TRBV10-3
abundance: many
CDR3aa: CAISESRQQYF
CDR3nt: TGTGCCATCAGTGAGTCCCGGCAGCAGTATTTT

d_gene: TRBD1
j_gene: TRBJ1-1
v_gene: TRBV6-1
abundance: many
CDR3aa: CASRHDRGNTEAFF
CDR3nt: TGTGCCAGCAGACACGACAGGGGGAACACTGAAGCTTTCTTT

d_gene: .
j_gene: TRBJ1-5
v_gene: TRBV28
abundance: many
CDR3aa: CASSFGQPQHF
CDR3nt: TGTGCCAGCAGTTTTGGTCAGCCCCAGCATTTT

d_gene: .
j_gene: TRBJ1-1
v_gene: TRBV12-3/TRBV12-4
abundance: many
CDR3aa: CASSFVGLSRAFF
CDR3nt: TGTGCCAGCAGTTTTGTGGGCCTCTCGCGAGCTTTCTTT